The sequence of this TCR beta chain was determined in a study of CD8 T cells in ankylosing spondylitis. TCRdb reanalysed the 5' RACE reads using MiXCR and keeps one entry per CDR3 protein. The sample consists of 150,000 to 200,000 distinct CDR3 sequences, 13% of them appearing once. Germline V gives CDR1 DFQATT, CDR2 SNEGSKA (reference sequence). V lost 5 bases and J 0 bases, leaving 12 bases between the germline ends. This CDR3 region has 14 residues. V usage is TRBV20-1 and J usage is TRBJ2-3; no firm D call. The sequenced sample was blood, either unsorted or a sorted T cell fraction (not recorded which). The clonotype comes from a female donor with ankylosing spondylitis or in good health (not recorded which). CDR3 DNA sequence: TGCAGTGCTCCGGAAGCAGCTAGCACAGATACGCAGTATTTT. Amino acid sequence: CSAPEAASTDTQYF.